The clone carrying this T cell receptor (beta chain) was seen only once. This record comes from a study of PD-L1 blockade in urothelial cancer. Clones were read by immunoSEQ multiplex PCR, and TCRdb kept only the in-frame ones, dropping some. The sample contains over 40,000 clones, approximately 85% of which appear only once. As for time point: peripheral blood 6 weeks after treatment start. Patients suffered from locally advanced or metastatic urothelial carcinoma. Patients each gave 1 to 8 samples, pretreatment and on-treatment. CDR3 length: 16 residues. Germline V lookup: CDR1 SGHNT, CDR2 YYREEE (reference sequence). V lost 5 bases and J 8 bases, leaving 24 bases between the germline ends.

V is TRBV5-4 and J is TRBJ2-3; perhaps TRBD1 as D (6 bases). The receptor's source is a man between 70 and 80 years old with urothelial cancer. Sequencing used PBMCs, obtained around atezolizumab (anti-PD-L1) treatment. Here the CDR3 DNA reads TGTGCCAGCAGTTCCGGGACATTGCGGAGAAAGGGTACGCAGTATTTT. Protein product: CASSSGTLRRKGTQYF.